A single sample is the source of the 10 T cell receptor beta chains below, sequenced in a study of CD4 T cell repertoires in COVID-19. The table came from immunoSEQ multiplex PCR; TCRdb's copy has only in-frame clones and leaves some out. The table has about 75,000 clones, about four fifths seen once; the top ten hold roughly 0.5%. The material was CD4+ T cells from peripheral blood, obtained after recovery from COVID-19. These receptors were collected from a human donor who had COVID-19.

The V and J genes are TRBV3-1 (or the pseudogene TRBV3-2) and TRBJ2-1; D remains unclear. This CDR3 contains 11 residues. V dropped 2 bases and J dropped 7 bases, with 3 bases sitting between them. CDR1 is LGHDT and CDR2 is YNNKEL in the germline V gene (reference sequence). The DNA of the CDR3 is TGTGCCAGCAGCCAACTGAATGAGCAGTTCTTC. This codes for CASSQLNEQFF.

The V and J genes are TRBV6-5 and TRBJ2-1; 8 bases match TRBD2. In germline, CDR1 is MNHEY, CDR2 SVGAGI. This CDR3 is 15 amino acids long. V lost 6 bases and J lost 1; bases outside the gene matches: 5. DNA of the CDR3: TGTGCCAGCAGACCTCTAGCGGGTTCCTACAATGAGCAGTTCTTC. Amino acids: CASRPLAGSYNEQFF.

V is TRBV15 and J is TRBJ2-5; a possible D gene is TRBD1 (5 bases). There are 15 residues in the CDR3. Germline lookup yields CDR1 LNHNV and CDR2 YYDKDF (reference sequence). V was shortened by 0 bases and J by 3 bases, with 11 bases between the two germline ends. CDR3 amino acids: CATSREWGREETQYF. The CDR3, as DNA: TGTGCCACCAGCAGAGAATGGGGCAGGGAAGAGACCCAGTACTTC.

The chain employs TRBV6-1 and TRBJ1-2; D unclear. The CDR3 runs to 13 residues. The V end was cut by 3 bases, the J end by 5 bases, with 10 bases between. Germline V gene sequence: CDR1 MNHNS, CDR2 SASEGT. CDR3: CASSEWLDYGYTF. The CDR3 nucleotides are TGTGCCAGCAGTGAGTGGCTTGATTATGGCTACACCTTC.

The chain combines TRBV5-1 with TRBJ1-2, with D hard to call. The V gene lost 0 bases and the J gene lost 8 bases, with 14 bases spanning the gap. The CDR3 is 14 amino acids. The germline gives CDR1 SGHRS, CDR2 YFSETQ. Here the CDR3 DNA reads TGCGCCAGCAGCTTGGAGTTAGAGGGCGTGGGCTACACCTTC. This codes for CASSLELEGVGYTF.

A few counts support this clone. Within the sample, other DNA sequences also encode this same CDR3. The V call is TRBV3-1 (or the pseudogene TRBV3-2), the J call TRBJ2-7; D call uncertain. This CDR3 is built from 12 residues. V dropped 4 bases and J dropped 5 bases, with 9 bases sitting between them. Germline V gene sequence: CDR1 LGHDT, CDR2 YNNKEL (reference sequence). The CDR3 spells CASSPRPDEQYF. DNA for the CDR3: TGTGCCAGCAGCCCCAGGCCGGACGAGCAGTACTTC.

In this sample, this clone turned up once. The V call is TRBV5-5, the J call TRBJ2-5; 12 bases match TRBD2. The CDR3 extends over 16 amino acids. The germline gives CDR1 SGHKS, CDR2 YYEKEE (reference sequence). V lost 0 bases and J lost 3; bases outside the gene matches: 3. CDR3 in amino acids: CASSLGLAGGKETQYF. The CDR3 nucleotides are TGTGCCAGCAGCTTGGGTCTAGCGGGGGGGAAAGAGACCCAGTACTTC.

CDR3 amino acids: CATRTGEANTIYF. The DNA of the CDR3 is TGTGCCACCCGGACAGGGGAGGCAAACACCATATATTTT. V gene TRBV6-5 combines with J gene TRBJ1-3; TRBD1 matches at 9 bases. V gave up 10 bases and J gave up 6 bases; unmatched junction bases: 7. CDR1 is MNHEY and CDR2 is SVGAGI in the germline V gene. The CDR3 runs 13 residues.

This chain joins TRBV11-2 and TRBJ2-3, with D maybe TRBD1 (6 bases). Germline CDR1 reads SGHAT; CDR2 reads FQNNGV. The germline V and J ends were trimmed by 1 base and 0 bases, with 14 bases remaining between them. The CDR3 is made up of 17 amino acids. CDR3 bases: TGTGCCAGCAGCTTAGGGAACAGGGCCTTGAGCACAGATACGCAGTATTTT. Translated, it gives CASSLGNRALSTDTQYF.

J is TRBJ2-5 and V is TRBV18; D possibly corresponds to TRBD2 (6 bases). Deletions cut 0 bases from V and 4 bases from J, with 12 bases between. The V gene's germline CDR1 is KGHSH and CDR2 LQKENI. CDR3 size: 15 residues. The CDR3 bases are TGTGCCAGCTCACCACCGTTAGGGACTCGAGAGACCCAGTACTTC. Amino acids: CASSPPLGTRETQYF.